The 29 T cell receptor beta chains given below trace back to one sample, sequenced in a study of blood T cell repertoires in COVID-19. Profiled with immunoSEQ multiplex PCR; TCRdb holds only in-frame clones, not every one. The sample lists 150,000 to 200,000 clones; 76% were seen once. The sample consisted of PBMCs or T cells enriched from blood (not recorded which). These receptors were taken from a woman aged 45-59 years with acute COVID-19.

This chain links TRBV7-2 with TRBJ1-1, with 7 bases identical to TRBD1. V shed 5 bases, J shed 4 bases, and the junction held 16 bases outside the gene matches. CDR3 length equals 17 residues. From germline, CDR1 is SGHTA and CDR2 FQGNSA. The CDR3 reads CASSRGPDRAVTTEAFF. For the CDR3, the DNA is TGTGCCAGCAGCCGGGGACCCGACAGGGCGGTCACCACTGAAGCTTTCTTT.

This clone was picked up a small number of times. This sequence joins TRBV24-1 and TRBJ1-5, with D possibly TRBD1 on 6 matching bases. V was shortened by 4 bases and J by 9 bases, with 18 bases between the two germline ends. The CDR3 covers 15 residues. Germline V CDR1 and CDR2: KGHDR, SFDVKD. CDR3 sequence: CATSDAQLQGPPQHF. In DNA form, the CDR3 reads TGTGCCACCAGTGACGCTCAACTACAGGGTCCGCCCCAGCATTTT.

The CDR3 nucleotides are TGTGCCAGCTCACCGGCACAGGGTAGGGAGCAGTACGTC. The encoded protein is CASSPAQGREQYV. The chain joins TRBV18 to TRBJ2-7, with D tentatively TRBD1 (6 bases). The CDR3 is 13 amino acids. CDR1 KGHSH and CDR2 LQKENI come from the germline V gene. V was pared by 3 bases and J by 7 bases, with 13 bases between.

This rearrangement joins TRBV18 to TRBJ1-2; 10 bases agree with TRBD1. Looked up from germline, CDR1 is KGHSH and CDR2 is LQKENI. CDR3 length equals 14 residues. V lost 6 bases to trimming and J lost 9 bases; unmatched junction nucleotides: 10. As DNA, the CDR3 is TGTGCCAGCTCCCCCGGGACAGGGGCCGAGAGCTACACCTTC. Encoded protein: CASSPGTGAESYTF.

J is TRBJ1-5 and V is TRBV29-1; D might be TRBD1 (5 bases). The CDR3 loop spans 13 amino acids. Germline V gives CDR1 SQVTM, CDR2 ANQGSEA. The CDR3 region is CSLIGVGNQPQHF. In DNA, the CDR3 is TGCAGTCTTATAGGGGTGGGCAATCAGCCCCAGCATTTT.

The V call is TRBV28, the J call TRBJ1-1, with 12 bases fitting TRBD1. Losses at the gene ends were 5 bases for V and 3 bases for J; bases not matched to a gene: 13. Germline CDR1 MDHEN, CDR2 SYDVKM. The CDR3 totals 18 residues. CDR3 region: CASSPGTGGRGRDTEAFF. CDR3 coding DNA: TGTGCCAGCAGTCCCGGGACAGGGGGCAGGGGGAGGGACACTGAAGCTTTCTTT.

V usage is TRBV19 and J usage is TRBJ1-1; no clear D. CDR1 LNHDA and CDR2 SQIVND come from the germline V gene (reference sequence). Trimming shortened V by 4 bases and J by 0 bases, and 6 bases separated the two germline ends. This CDR3 spans 13 amino acids. The CDR3 DNA follows: TGTGCCAGTAGTAACTACCTGAACACTGAAGCTTTCTTT. This translates into CASSNYLNTEAFF.

V usage is TRBV6-5 and J usage is TRBJ2-1; D call uncertain. The V and J ends lost 0 bases and 4 bases respectively, with 7 bases between them. Germline V CDR1 and CDR2: MNHEY, SVGAGI. The CDR3 has 14 residues. Written as DNA, the CDR3 is TGTGCCAGCAGTTACTCCGTACAATACAATGAGCAGTTCTTC. Residues: CASSYSVQYNEQFF.

This clone was detected a few times. The chain uses TRBV28 and TRBJ1-3; D perhaps matches TRBD1 (5 bases). CDR3 size: 14 residues. The V end lost 5 bases, the J end lost 1 base, and 9 bases lay between the germline ends. The germline CDR1 and CDR2 sequences are MDHEN and SYDVKM. The CDR3 DNA is TGTGCCAGCAGTCTGGGGGGGTCTGGAAACACCATATATTTT. Protein: CASSLGGSGNTIYF. The whole variable domain, filled in from reference TRBV28 and TRBJ1-3, reads DVKVTQSSRYLVKRTGEKVFLECVQDMDHENMFWYRQDPGLGLRLIYFSYDVKMKEKGDIPEGYSVSREKKERFSLILESASTNQTSMYLCASSLGGSGNTIYFGEGSWLTVV.

This rearrangement joins TRBV29-1 to TRBJ1-1; 7 nucleotides align to TRBD1. Trimming removed 7 bases from V and 5 bases from J; junction bases left unmatched: 7. The germline V gene encodes CDR1 SQVTM and CDR2 ANQGSEA. The CDR3 consists of 12 residues. The CDR3 region is CSARQGRTEAFF. CDR3 DNA sequence: TGCAGCGCTCGACAGGGAAGGACTGAAGCTTTCTTT.

CDR3: CASSKAGRYEQYV. The CDR3 DNA follows: TGTGCCAGCAGCAAAGCTGGCAGATACGAGCAGTACGTC. V gene TRBV21-1 combines with J gene TRBJ2-7; TRBD1 is the table's D call and was not checked against the DNA. TRBV21-1 is a documented pseudogene. The CDR3 spans 13 residues.

This clone was recorded many times. The rearrangement joins TRBV27 to TRBJ1-6; no clear D. V was trimmed by 6 bases and J by 0 bases, leaving 9 bases between them. The germline V gene encodes CDR1 MNHEY and CDR2 SMNVEV (reference sequence). CDR3 size: 15 residues. The CDR3, as DNA: TGTGCCAGCAGCGACGCAGGCTCCTATAATTCACCCCTCCACTTT. Residues: CASSDAGSYNSPLHF.

This chain uses TRBV21-1 with TRBJ2-2; TRBD1, the D gene given by the table, was not confirmed from the DNA. TRBV21-1 is a pseudogene locus. The length of the CDR3 is 18 residues. CDR3 loop: CATEAPLRDTTSTGELFF. CDR3 bases: TGTGCCACCGAAGCCCCGCTACGGGACACAACCAGCACCGGGGAGCTGTTTTTT.

The genes are TRBV6-4 and TRBJ1-2; no definite D call. CDR3 length: 13 residues. V lost 3 bases and J lost 4, with 9 bases in between. Germline values: CDR1 MRHNA, CDR2 SNTAGT. Here the CDR3 DNA reads TGTGCCAGCAGTGAAGAGGTCGGCTATGGCTACACCTTC. Translation: CASSEEVGYGYTF.

Comments on this clone: Other nucleotide sequences from this sample produce the same CDR3. The chain has TRBV2 and TRBJ2-5, with TRBD1 matching over 7 bases. V gave up 6 bases and J gave up 5 bases; unmatched junction bases: 6. Germline CDR1 is SNHLY and CDR2 is FYNNEI. The CDR3 is 13 residues long. CDR3 sequence: CASSIQGQETQYF. The CDR3 DNA follows: TGTGCCAGCAGCATTCAGGGACAGGAGACCCAGTACTTC. Variable domain in full (rest from reference TRBV2 and TRBJ2-5): EPEVTQTPSHQVTQMGQEVILRCVPISNHLYFYWYRQILGQKVEFLVSFYNNEISEKSEIFDDQFSVERPDGSNFTLKIRSTKLEDSAMYFCASSIQGQETQYFGPGTRLLVL.

The V call is TRBV24-1, the J call TRBJ2-3; D remains ambiguous. CDR1 is KGHDR and CDR2 is SFDVKD in the germline V gene. This CDR3 has 16 residues. Trimming removed 1 base at V and 0 bases at J, with 10 bases between. The CDR3 reads CATSDFGSHSTDTQYF. DNA for the CDR3: TGTGCCACCAGTGATTTTGGCTCACATAGCACAGATACGCAGTATTTT.

This clone has just one count. The chain couples TRBV14 to TRBJ1-2; TRBD1 matches 7 bases. Germline values: CDR1 SGHDN, CDR2 FVKESK. The CDR3 sequence is 14 residues long. V trimming: 1 base; J trimming: 8 bases; junction bases outside the gene matches: 7. CDR3 coding DNA: TGTGCCAGCAGCCAAGTCGGCAGGGGGGAGGGCTACACCTTC. It yields the protein CASSQVGRGEGYTF.

The V call is TRBV28, the J call TRBJ2-7; 8 bases agree with TRBD2. The junction had 11 bases not matched to a gene; V was cut back by 6 bases and J by 7 bases. This CDR3 comprises 14 residues. Germline CDR1 MDHEN, CDR2 SYDVKM. CDR3 region: CASSQTGTRNEQYV. CDR3 bases: TGTGCCAGCAGCCAAACCGGGACTAGAAATGAGCAGTACGTC.

This clone was detected only a few times. V gene TRBV5-6 combines with J gene TRBJ1-6; D call uncertain. Germline lookup yields CDR1 SGHDT and CDR2 YYEEEE. This CDR3 contains 15 residues. V dropped 0 bases and J dropped 4 bases, with 8 bases sitting between them. The CDR3 coding sequence is TGTGCCAGCAGCTTGGCCGGGGATTATAATTCACCCCTCCACTTT. Protein sequence: CASSLAGDYNSPLHF. Supplemented by reference TRBV5-6 and TRBJ1-6, the full variable domain reads DAGVTQSPTHLIKTRGQQVTLRCSPKSGHDTVSWYQQALGQGPQFIFQYYEEEERQRGNFPDRFSGHQFPNYSSELNVNALLLGDSALYLCASSLAGDYNSPLHFGNGTRLTVT.

This clone appeared a few times. The chain has TRBV4-2 and TRBJ2-1; D possibly corresponds to TRBD1 (6 bases). The CDR3 contains 15 residues. The V end was cut by 3 bases, the J end by 4 bases, with 13 bases between. CDR1 is LGHNA, CDR2 YNFKEQ, per germline. The CDR3 DNA reads as TGTGCCAGCAGCCACGACTCCCAGGGGTACAATGAGCAGTTCTTC. Translated: CASSHDSQGYNEQFF.

CDR3 sequence (DNA): TGTGCCAGCAGCCGGGCGGGGCAGGGCAATCAGCCCCAGCATTTT. Protein sequence: CASSRAGQGNQPQHF. The genes are TRBV3-1 (or the pseudogene TRBV3-2) and TRBJ1-5; perhaps TRBD1 as D (5 bases). The V gene lost 4 bases and the J gene lost 2 bases, with 12 bases spanning the gap. This CDR3 region has 15 residues. Germline V gives CDR1 LGHDT, CDR2 YNNKEL (reference sequence).

This clone was observed a few times. The chain links TRBV5-1 to TRBJ2-2, with D unclear. The germline V gene encodes CDR1 SGHRS and CDR2 YFSETQ. Between the trimmed V and J ends, which lost 1 base and 3 bases, there was a span of 7 bases. The length of the CDR3 is 14 residues. The CDR3, as DNA: TGCGCCAGCAGCTTGTATACGGACACCGGGGAGCTGTTTTTT. Amino acids: CASSLYTDTGELFF.

V and J are TRBV5-5 and TRBJ1-2; 7 bases are a match to TRBD1. With V trimmed by 4 bases and J by 4 bases, 10 bases remained unmatched. From germline, CDR1 is SGHKS and CDR2 YYEKEE (reference sequence). CDR3 length: 15 amino acids. The CDR3 DNA is TGTGCCAGCAGCCAACCCTCCGGGACAGCCTATGGCTACACCTTC. Residues: CASSQPSGTAYGYTF.

The chain links TRBV18 to TRBJ2-1; TRBD1 is a possible D gene (5 bases). CDR1 KGHSH and CDR2 LQKENI come from the germline V gene. This CDR3 is built from 14 residues. Deletions cut 6 bases from V and 7 bases from J, with 16 bases between. CDR3 in DNA: TGTGCCAGCTCTCTGAGTGGGGCGTGGAATGAGCAGTTCTTC. This sequence encodes CASSLSGAWNEQFF. The full variable domain, in which reference TRBV18 and TRBJ2-1 provide the parts outside the CDR3, is NAGVMQNPRHLVRRRGQEARLRCSPMKGHSHVYWYRQLPEEGLKFMVYLQKENIIDESGMPKERFSAEFPKEGPSILRIQQVVRGDSAAYFCASSLSGAWNEQFFGPGTRLTVL.

The rearrangement uses TRBV6-4 and TRBJ1-5, with 7 bases aligning to TRBD1. The V and J ends lost 5 bases and 8 bases, in that order; junction bases with no gene match: 6. This CDR3 has 13 amino acids. From germline, CDR1 is MRHNA and CDR2 SNTAGT. The CDR3 DNA is TGTGCCAGCAGTAGGGGGCACGGGGAGCCCCAGCATTTT. This sequence encodes CASSRGHGEPQHF.

Turning to this clone: At the DNA level, this CDR3 is encoded by other sequences in the same sample as well. The chain links TRBV10-1 to TRBJ2-5; 7 bases line up with TRBD1. J was trimmed by 5 bases and V by 6 bases; bases with no gene match: 6. The germline gives CDR1 WNHNN, CDR2 SYGVQD (reference sequence). CDR3 size: 13 residues. The CDR3 sequence: CASSGQVLETQYF. The CDR3 DNA sequence: TGCGCCAGCAGCGGACAGGTCCTCGAGACCCAGTACTTC.

V usage is TRBV5-4 and J usage is TRBJ1-1, with unresolved D. Germline V CDR1 and CDR2: SGHNT, YYREEE (reference sequence). The CDR3 is 14 amino acids. Between the trimmed V and J ends, which lost 1 base and 1 base, there was a span of 8 bases. Here the CDR3 reads CASSLRAGNTEAFF. DNA of the CDR3: TGTGCCAGCAGCTTGCGAGCGGGGAACACTGAAGCTTTCTTT. Full variable domain (missing parts from reference TRBV5-4 and TRBJ1-1): ETGVTQSPTHLIKTRGQQVTLRCSSQSGHNTVSWYQQALGQGPQFIFQYYREEENGRGNFPPRFSGLQFPNYSSELNVNALELDDSALYLCASSLRAGNTEAFFGQGTRLTVV.

The count of this clone is one. The chain employs TRBV28 and TRBJ2-5, with 11 positions matching TRBD2. V gave up 4 bases and J gave up 6 bases; unmatched junction bases: 7. Germline V CDR1 and CDR2: MDHEN, SYDVKM. The CDR3 has 15 residues. The CDR3 is CASSSLAGGRKTQYF. CDR3 DNA sequence: TGTGCCAGCAGTTCCTTAGCGGGGGGGCGCAAGACCCAGTACTTC. The full variable domain, in which reference TRBV28 and TRBJ2-5 provide the parts outside the CDR3, is DVKVTQSSRYLVKRTGEKVFLECVQDMDHENMFWYRQDPGLGLRLIYFSYDVKMKEKGDIPEGYSVSREKKERFSLILESASTNQTSMYLCASSSLAGGRKTQYFGPGTRLLVL.

This chain joins TRBV6-6 and TRBJ2-4; the D gene is possibly TRBD1 (5 bases). Trimming removed 2 bases at V and 1 base at J, with 9 bases between. Germline V gene data show CDR1 as MNHNY and CDR2 as SVGAGI (reference sequence). The CDR3 contains 15 residues. For the CDR3, the DNA is TGTGCCAGCAGTTACGCCCCAGGGGCCAAAAACATTCAGTACTTC. It translates to CASSYAPGAKNIQYF.